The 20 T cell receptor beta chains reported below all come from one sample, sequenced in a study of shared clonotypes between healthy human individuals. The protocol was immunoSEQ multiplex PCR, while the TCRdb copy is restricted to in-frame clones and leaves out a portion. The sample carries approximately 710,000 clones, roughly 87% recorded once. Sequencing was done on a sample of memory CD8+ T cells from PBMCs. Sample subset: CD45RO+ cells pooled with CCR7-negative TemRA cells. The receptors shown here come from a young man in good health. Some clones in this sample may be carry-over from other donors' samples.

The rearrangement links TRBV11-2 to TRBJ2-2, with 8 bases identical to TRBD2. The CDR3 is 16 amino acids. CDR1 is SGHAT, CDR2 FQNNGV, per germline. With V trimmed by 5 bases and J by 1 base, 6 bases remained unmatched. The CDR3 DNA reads TGTGCCAGCAGCCCCGTCAGCGGGAGGAACACCGGGGAGCTGTTTTTT. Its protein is CASSPVSGRNTGELFF.

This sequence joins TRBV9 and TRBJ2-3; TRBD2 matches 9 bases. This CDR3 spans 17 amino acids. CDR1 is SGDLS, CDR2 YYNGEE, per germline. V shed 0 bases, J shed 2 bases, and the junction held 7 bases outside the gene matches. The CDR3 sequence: CASSVDAGGGYTDTQYF. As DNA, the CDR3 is TGTGCCAGCAGCGTAGACGCGGGAGGGGGATACACAGATACGCAGTATTTT.

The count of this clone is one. The CDR3 loop is CASSLGPGFTPSYEQYF. In DNA, the CDR3 is TGTGCCAGCAGCTTAGGTCCAGGCTTCACCCCCTCCTACGAGCAGTACTTC. V gene TRBV7-9 combines with J gene TRBJ2-7; D unclear. CDR1 SEHNR and CDR2 FQNEAQ come from the germline V gene (reference sequence). The CDR3 has 17 residues. V lost 1 base and J lost 0, with 16 bases in between.

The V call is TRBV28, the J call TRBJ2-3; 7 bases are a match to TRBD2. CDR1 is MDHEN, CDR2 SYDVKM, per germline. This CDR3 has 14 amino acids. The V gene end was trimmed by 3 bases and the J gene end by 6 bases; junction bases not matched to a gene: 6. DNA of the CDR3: TGTGCCAGCAGTTTCGTGCGGGAGCTGGATACGCAGTATTTT. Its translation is CASSFVRELDTQYF.

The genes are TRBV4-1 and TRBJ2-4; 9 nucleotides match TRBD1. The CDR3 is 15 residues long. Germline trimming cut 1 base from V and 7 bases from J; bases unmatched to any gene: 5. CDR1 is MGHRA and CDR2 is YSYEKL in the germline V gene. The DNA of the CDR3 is TGCGCCAGCAGCCAAGCCGGGACAGGGAAGAACATTCAGTACTTC. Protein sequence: CASSQAGTGKNIQYF.

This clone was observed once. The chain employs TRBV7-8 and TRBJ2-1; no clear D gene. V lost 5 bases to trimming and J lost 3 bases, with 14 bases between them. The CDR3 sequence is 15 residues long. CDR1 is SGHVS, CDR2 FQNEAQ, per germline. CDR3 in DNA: TGTGCCAGCAGCGACGGAGACGCAGGCTACAATGAGCAGTTCTTC. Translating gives CASSDGDAGYNEQFF. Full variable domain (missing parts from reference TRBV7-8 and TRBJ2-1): GAGVSQSPRYKVAKRGQDVALRCDPISGHVSLFWYQQALGQGPEFLTYFQNEAQLDKSGLPSDRFFAERPEGSVSTLKIQRTQQEDSAVYLCASSDGDAGYNEQFFGPGTRLTVL.

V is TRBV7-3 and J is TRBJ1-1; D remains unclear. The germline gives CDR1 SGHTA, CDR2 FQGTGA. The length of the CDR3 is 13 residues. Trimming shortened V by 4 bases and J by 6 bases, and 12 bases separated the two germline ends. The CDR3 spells CASSSVFKSEAFF. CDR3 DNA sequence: TGTGCCAGCAGCTCGGTATTTAAATCTGAAGCTTTCTTT. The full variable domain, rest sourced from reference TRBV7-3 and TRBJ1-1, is GAGVSQTPSNKVTEKGKYVELRCDPISGHTALYWYRQSLGQGPEFLIYFQGTGAADDSGLPNDRFFAVRPEGSVSTLKIQRTERGDSAVYLCASSSVFKSEAFFGQGTRLTVV.

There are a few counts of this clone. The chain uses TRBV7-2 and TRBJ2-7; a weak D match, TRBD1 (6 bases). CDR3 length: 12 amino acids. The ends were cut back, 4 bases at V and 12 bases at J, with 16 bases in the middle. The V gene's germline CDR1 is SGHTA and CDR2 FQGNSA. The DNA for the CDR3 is TGTGCCAGCAGCTCAAATAGGGGACACTGGTACTTC. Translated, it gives CASSSNRGHWYF.

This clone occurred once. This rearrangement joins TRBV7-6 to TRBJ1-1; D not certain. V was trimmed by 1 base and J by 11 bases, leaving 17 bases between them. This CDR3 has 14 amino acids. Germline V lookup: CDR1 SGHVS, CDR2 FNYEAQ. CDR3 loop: CASSLVGETNSAFF. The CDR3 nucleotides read TGTGCCAGCAGCTTAGTAGGAGAGACAAATTCGGCTTTCTTT.

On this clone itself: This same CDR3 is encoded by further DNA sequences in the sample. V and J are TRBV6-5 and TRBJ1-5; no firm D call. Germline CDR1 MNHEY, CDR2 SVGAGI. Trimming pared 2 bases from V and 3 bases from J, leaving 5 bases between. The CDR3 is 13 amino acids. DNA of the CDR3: TGTGCCAGCAGTTACGGGGTCAATCAGCCCCAGCATTTT. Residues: CASSYGVNQPQHF.

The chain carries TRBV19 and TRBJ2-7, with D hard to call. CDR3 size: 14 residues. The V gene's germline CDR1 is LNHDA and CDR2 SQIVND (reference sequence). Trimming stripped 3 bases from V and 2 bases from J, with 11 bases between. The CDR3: CASSIHQYPYEQYF. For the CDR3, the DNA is TGTGCCAGTAGTATCCACCAGTATCCCTACGAGCAGTACTTC.

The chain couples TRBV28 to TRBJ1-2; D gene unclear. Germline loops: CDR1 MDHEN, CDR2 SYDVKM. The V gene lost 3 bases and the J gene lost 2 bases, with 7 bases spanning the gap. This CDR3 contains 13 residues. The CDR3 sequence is CASSFPDNYGYTF. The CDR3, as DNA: TGTGCCAGCAGTTTCCCAGACAACTATGGCTACACCTTC.

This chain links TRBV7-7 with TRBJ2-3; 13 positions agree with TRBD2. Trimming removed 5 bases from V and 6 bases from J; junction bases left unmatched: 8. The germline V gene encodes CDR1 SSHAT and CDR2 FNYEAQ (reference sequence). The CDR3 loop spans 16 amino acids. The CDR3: CASSTGLAGEGDTQYF. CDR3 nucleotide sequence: TGTGCCAGCAGCACCGGACTAGCGGGGGAGGGTGATACGCAGTATTTT.

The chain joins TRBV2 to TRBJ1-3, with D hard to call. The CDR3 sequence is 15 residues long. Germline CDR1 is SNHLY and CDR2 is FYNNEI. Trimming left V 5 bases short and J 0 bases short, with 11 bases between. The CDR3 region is CASSWTHGSGNTIYF. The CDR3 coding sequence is TGTGCCAGCAGTTGGACGCACGGCTCTGGAAACACCATATATTTT.

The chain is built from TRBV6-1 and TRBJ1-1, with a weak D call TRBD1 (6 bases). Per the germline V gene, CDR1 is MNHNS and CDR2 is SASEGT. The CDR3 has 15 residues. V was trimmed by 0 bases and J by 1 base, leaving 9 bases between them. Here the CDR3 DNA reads TGTGCCAGCAGTGAAGCCGGGACATGGAACACTGAAGCTTTCTTT. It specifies CASSEAGTWNTEAFF.

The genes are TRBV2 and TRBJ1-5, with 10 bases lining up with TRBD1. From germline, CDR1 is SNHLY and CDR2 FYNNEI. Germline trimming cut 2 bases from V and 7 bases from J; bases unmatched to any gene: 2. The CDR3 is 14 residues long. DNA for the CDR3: TGTGCCAGCAGTGAAAGGGACAGGGGACAGCCCCAGCATTTT. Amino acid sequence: CASSERDRGQPQHF.

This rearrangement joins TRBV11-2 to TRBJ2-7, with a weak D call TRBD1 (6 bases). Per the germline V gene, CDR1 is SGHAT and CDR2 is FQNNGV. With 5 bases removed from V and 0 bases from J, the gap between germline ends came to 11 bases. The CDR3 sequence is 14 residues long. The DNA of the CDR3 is TGTGCCAGCAGCCCCACAGGGATCTCCTACGAGCAGTACTTC. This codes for CASSPTGISYEQYF.

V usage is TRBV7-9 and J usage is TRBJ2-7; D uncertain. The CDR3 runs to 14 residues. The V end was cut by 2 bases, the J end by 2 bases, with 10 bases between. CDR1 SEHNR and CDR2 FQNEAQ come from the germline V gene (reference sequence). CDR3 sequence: CASSLPGMAYEQYF. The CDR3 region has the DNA TGTGCCAGCAGCTTACCTGGGATGGCCTACGAGCAGTACTTC.

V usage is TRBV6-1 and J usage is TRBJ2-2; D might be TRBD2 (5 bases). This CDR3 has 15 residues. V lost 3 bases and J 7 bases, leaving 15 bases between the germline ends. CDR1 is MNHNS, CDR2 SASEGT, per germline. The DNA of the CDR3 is TGTGCCAGCAGTGAGTGGGTCTCCCGGGGCGGGGAGCTGTTTTTT. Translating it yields CASSEWVSRGGELFF.

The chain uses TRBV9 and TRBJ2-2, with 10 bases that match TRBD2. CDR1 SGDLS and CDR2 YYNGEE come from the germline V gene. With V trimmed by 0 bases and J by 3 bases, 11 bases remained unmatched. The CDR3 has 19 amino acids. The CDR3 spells CASSVDPGEREGDTGELFF. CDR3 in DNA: TGTGCCAGCAGCGTAGATCCCGGAGAGCGGGAGGGGGACACCGGGGAGCTGTTTTTT.